The entry below describes one T cell receptor (beta chain). Its antigen is as yet unknown. In the same sample, other DNA sequences code for this CDR3. Here immunoSEQ multiplex PCR was the method, and the copy in TCRdb shows in-frame clones only, minus some. The sample spans about 22,000 clones; the ten largest clones claim approximately 5.4%. The data belong to a study of T cells in women clearing cervical HPV infection. Study-wide context: Control women cleared a single incident HPV16 infection within 12 months. Blood came at first lesion visit for cases, post-clearance for controls. The study's findings and limits: Richness differences could reflect unmeasured T-cell content per sample.

Prevalent HPV16 infections were excluded; only incident single HPV16 infections included. The material sequenced was blood buffy coat. The sequence was collected from a woman between 18 and 75 years old with a cervical HPV16 infection that either progressed to CIN3+ or cleared (not recorded which).

The covered CDR3 bases are TGCGCCAGCAGCGCACCGACAGGGGCTGGAAACACC. It codes for CASSAPTGAGNT. The complete CDR3 sequence is CASSAPTGAGNTIYF. This chain connects TRBV5-1 to TRBJ1-3; 8 bases agree with TRBD1. The read halts 3 residues ahead of the CDR3 end, with the missing end drawn from the germline J gene. The CDR3 extends over 15 amino acids. The germline gives CDR1 SGHRS, CDR2 YFSETQ. Trimming removed 4 bases from V and 2 bases from J; junction bases left unmatched: 5.